This T cell receptor (beta chain) originates from a study of blood T cell repertoires in COVID-19. The CDR3 sequence is 15 residues long. The V gene's germline CDR1 is LGHDT and CDR2 YNNKEL (reference sequence). J gave up 4 bases and V 0 bases, and 4 bases lay outside the gene matches. Participant age was roughly 18 to 90 years, and participants resided in about 25 US areas. Each participant's cohort was designated according to participant-reported clinical history. Donors in Cohort 3 counted as recovered after two negative PCRs, clearance, or symptom resolution. Produced via immunoSEQ multiplex PCR; TCRdb's table is partial and in-frame only. There are approximately 380,000 clones in the sample; 88% occur only once, and around 1.2% lies in the top ten.

Material: PBMCs or T cells enriched from blood (not recorded which). This receptor was identified in a woman aged 18-35 years who had recovered from COVID-19. The V call is TRBV3-1 (or the pseudogene TRBV3-2), the J call TRBJ2-7; 9 bases fit TRBD1. The CDR3 reads CASSQELGQGYEQYF. In nucleotides, the CDR3 is TGTGCCAGCAGCCAAGAGTTGGGACAGGGTTACGAGCAGTACTTC.